Below, 11 T cell receptor beta chains from the same sample are listed, as sequenced in a study of blood T cell repertoires in COVID-19. Only in-frame clones appear in the TCRdb table, and some are missing; sequencing was by immunoSEQ multiplex PCR. The repertoire holds under 200,000 clones, with 86% as singletons. The specimen was peripheral blood. These receptors were collected from a woman aged 60-70 years with COVID-19, enrolled during active disease.

This clone was recorded once. V usage is TRBV27 and J usage is TRBJ2-7; possibly TRBD2 for D (6 bases). V lost 9 bases and J 3 bases, leaving 30 bases between the germline ends. Looked up from germline, CDR1 is MNHEY and CDR2 is SMNVEV (reference sequence). The CDR3 contains 18 residues. CDR3 DNA: TGTGCCAGTAGAGGACGGGACTCAAGATTATTTTTCGGCTACGAGCAGTACTTC. This encodes CASRGRDSRLFFGYEQYF.

The V call is TRBV7-3, the J call TRBJ2-7; D is undetermined. V shed 5 bases and J shed 0 bases, with 11 bases lying between them. Germline CDR1 SGHTA, CDR2 FQGTGA. This CDR3 is built from 14 residues. This chain's CDR3 is CASSQMAASYEQYF. CDR3 coding DNA: TGTGCCAGCAGCCAAATGGCGGCCTCCTACGAGCAGTACTTC.

This clone was found once. The chain uses TRBV19 and TRBJ1-3; D is possibly TRBD1 (5 bases). Trimming removed 4 bases at V and 2 bases at J, with 12 bases between. The CDR3 runs 15 residues. Germline V gene data show CDR1 as LNHDA and CDR2 as SQIVND (reference sequence). Here the CDR3 DNA reads TGTGCCAGTAGTAAAGTCAGGGTCGCTGGAAACACCATATATTTT. It specifies CASSKVRVAGNTIYF. The variable domain in full, with the rest retrieved from reference TRBV19 and TRBJ1-3, is DGGITQSPKYLFRKEGQNVTLSCEQNLNHDAMYWYRQDPGQGLRLIYYSQIVNDFQKGDIAEGYSVSREKKESFPLTVTSAQKNPTAFYLCASSKVRVAGNTIYFGEGSWLTVV.

V is TRBV12-3 or TRBV12-4 and J is TRBJ1-5; no firm D call. V was clipped by 5 bases and J by 10 bases, with 15 bases between them. The CDR3 is 13 residues long. CDR3 DNA sequence: TGTGCCAGCAGTGACGAGGCCTTTGCCCCCCAGCATTTT. Translated: CASSDEAFAPQHF.

CDR3 nucleotide sequence: TGTGCCAGCAGCTCAGAACAGCATCAGCCCCAGCATTTT. Residues: CASSSEQHQPQHF. This sequence joins TRBV7-9 and TRBJ1-5; D gene uncertain. This CDR3 has 13 residues. V was shortened by 4 bases and J by 5 bases, with 9 bases between the two germline ends. Germline loops: CDR1 SEHNR, CDR2 FQNEAQ (reference sequence).

This clone was recorded only once. The chain employs TRBV11-3 and TRBJ2-5; 7 nucleotides agree with TRBD1. In germline, CDR1 is SGHNT, CDR2 YENEEA. Trimming at V came to 5 bases and at J to 4 bases, leaving 7 bases not matched to a gene. The CDR3 totals 14 residues. The CDR3 DNA reads as TGTGCCAGCAGCCAAGACAGGGTCGGAGAGACCCAGTACTTC. Translation gives CASSQDRVGETQYF.

This chain connects TRBV9 to TRBJ2-2, with D uncertain. The CDR3 runs 11 residues. Trimming pared 4 bases from V and 7 bases from J, leaving 5 bases between. Germline V lookup: CDR1 SGDLS, CDR2 YYNGEE. This CDR3 is CASSFGGELFF. CDR3 sequence (DNA): TGTGCCAGCAGCTTCGGCGGGGAGCTGTTTTTT. Drawing the rest from reference TRBV9 and TRBJ2-2, the complete variable domain is DSGVTQTPKHLITATGQRVTLRCSPRSGDLSVYWYQQSLDQGLQFLIQYYNGEERAKGNILERFSAQQFPDLHSELNLSSLELGDSALYFCASSFGGELFFGEGSRLTVL.

The chain carries TRBV11-2 and TRBJ1-2; D uncertain. Germline lookup yields CDR1 SGHAT and CDR2 FQNNGV. Trimming cost V 6 bases and J 5 bases, with 13 bases left between them. The CDR3 is 13 amino acids. DNA of the CDR3: TGTGCCAGCAGGCGGGCCAGAGGATATGGCTACACCTTC. Translated, it gives CASRRARGYGYTF.

The chain combines TRBV4-1 with TRBJ2-7; 9 nucleotides line up with TRBD1. This CDR3 has 17 residues. CDR1 MGHRA and CDR2 YSYEKL come from the germline V gene. The V and J ends lost 1 base and 0 bases, in that order; junction bases with no gene match: 7. CDR3: CASSQGITGGFSYEQYF. DNA of the CDR3: TGCGCCAGCAGCCAAGGGATCACAGGGGGCTTCTCCTACGAGCAGTACTTC.

This clone has only one observation. The gene calls are TRBV19 and TRBJ1-5; no clear D gene. Deletions cut 7 bases from V and 1 base from J, with 14 bases between. Germline V gene sequence: CDR1 LNHDA, CDR2 SQIVND (reference sequence). There are 15 residues in the CDR3. The CDR3 DNA reads as TGTGCCAGTACCCTGAGAAGGGAGAGCAATCAGCCCCAGCATTTT. Protein: CASTLRRESNQPQHF.

The chain couples TRBV9 to TRBJ2-7; 8 positions match TRBD2. Losses at the gene ends were 4 bases for V and 3 bases for J; bases not matched to a gene: 9. Germline V lookup: CDR1 SGDLS, CDR2 YYNGEE. This CDR3 spans 15 amino acids. The CDR3 DNA sequence: TGTGCCAGCAGCTTTAGACTAGCGCCTAACTACGAGCAGTACTTC. Translation gives CASSFRLAPNYEQYF.